This TCR beta chain stems from a study of human T cells and chemical hapten exposure. Individual cDNA molecules in this library carried unique molecular identifiers. Each CDR3 protein is one row after TCRdb ran MiXCR on the RACE reads. The table lists about 80,000 distinct CDR3 sequences, around 15% of them singletons. Time point noted: pre-sensitization, week 0. Treatment given: therapeutic diphenylcyclopropenone sensitization with weekly scalp DPC. Trimming left V 10 bases short and J 3 bases short, with 22 bases between. This CDR3 has 15 amino acids. Germline values: CDR1 WNHNN, CDR2 SYGVQD (reference sequence).

The V gene is TRBV10-1, the J gene TRBJ2-7; unclear D gene. The material was whole blood, obtained in connection with sensitization to the hapten diphenylcyclopropenone (DPC). The receptor was derived from a woman between 45 and 65 years old with alopecia areata. Some clones in this sample may be carry-over from other donors' samples. This chain's CDR3 is CAIDEITTARYEQYF. The CDR3 DNA sequence: TGCGCCATCGACGAGATCACAACAGCCCGCTACGAGCAGTACTTC.